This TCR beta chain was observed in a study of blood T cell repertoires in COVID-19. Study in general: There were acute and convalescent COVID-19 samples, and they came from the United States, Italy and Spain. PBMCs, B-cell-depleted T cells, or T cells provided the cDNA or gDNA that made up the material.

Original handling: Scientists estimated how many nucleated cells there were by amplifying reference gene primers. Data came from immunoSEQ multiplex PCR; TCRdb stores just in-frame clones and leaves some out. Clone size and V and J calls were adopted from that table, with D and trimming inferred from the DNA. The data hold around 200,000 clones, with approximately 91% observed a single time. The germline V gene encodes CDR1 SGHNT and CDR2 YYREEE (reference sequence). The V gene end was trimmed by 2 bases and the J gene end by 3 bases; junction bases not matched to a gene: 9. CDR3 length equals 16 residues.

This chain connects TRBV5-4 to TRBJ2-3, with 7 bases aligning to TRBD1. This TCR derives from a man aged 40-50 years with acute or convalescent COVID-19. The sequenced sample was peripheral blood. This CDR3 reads CASSFTRGGRTDTQYF. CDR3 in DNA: TGTGCCAGCAGCTTCACTCGAGGGGGCCGGACAGATACGCAGTATTTT.